This is a list of T cell receptor beta chains from one sample in a study of T cell responses to AZD1222 COVID-19 vaccine. The data were produced by immunoSEQ multiplex PCR, yet TCRdb's version contains in-frame clones alone and is incomplete. This table has 95,000 to 150,000 clones, approximately 86% appearing once. Sequenced material: peripheral blood, taken on day 0 of AZD1222 vaccination. These TCRs come from an adult in good health. Each CDR3 is given with its conserved first and last residue. The D gene is left open where the match is weak. The size of a clone is reported for some rows only, either as once, few or many, or as a class for expanded clones.

j_call,d_call,v_call,clone_size,cdr3_aa,cdr3_nt
TRBJ1-2,.,TRBV3-1/TRBV3-2,.,CASSQVGGDGYTF,TGTGCCAGCAGCCAAGTAGGGGGGGATGGCTACACCTTC
TRBJ2-7,TRBD2,TRBV5-5,.,CASLRGAGGNSYEQYF,TGTGCCAGCCTCCGGGGAGCGGGGGGAAACTCCTACGAGCAGTACTTC
TRBJ1-5,.,TRBV30,.,CAWSVLLWGPQHF,TGTGCCTGGAGTGTGTTGTTATGGGGGCCCCAGCATTTT
TRBJ1-1,.,TRBV30,.,CAWSSGGEAFF,TGTGCCTGGAGTTCAGGCGGGGAAGCTTTCTTT
TRBJ2-7,TRBD2,TRBV3-1/TRBV3-2,.,CASSPSGRAYEQYF,TGTGCCAGCAGCCCTAGCGGGAGAGCCTACGAGCAGTACTTC
TRBJ1-5,.,TRBV24-1,few,CATSDHNNQPQHF,TGTGCCACCAGTGACCACAATAATCAGCCCCAGCATTTT
TRBJ2-7,.,TRBV21-1,.,CASLAGNLYEQYF,TGTGCCAGCCTAGCGGGAAACCTCTACGAGCAGTACTTC
TRBJ2-2,.,TRBV29-1,.,CSANWGTGELFF,TGCAGCGCCAACTGGGGCACCGGGGAGCTGTTTTTT
TRBJ2-4,TRBD1,TRBV5-4,.,CASSTGQGEAKNIQYF,TGTGCCAGCAGCACCGGACAGGGAGAAGCCAAAAACATTCAGTACTTC
TRBJ1-2,.,TRBV28,.,CASSPPPGRGYTF,TGTGCCAGCAGTCCCCCCCCCGGGCGCGGCTACACCTTC
TRBJ2-5,.,TRBV7-8,.,CASSPHSGQETQYF,TGTGCCAGCAGCCCCCACAGCGGCCAAGAGACCCAGTACTTC
TRBJ1-2,.,TRBV7-9,.,CASSEQGSYGYTF,TGTGCCAGCAGCGAACAGGGATCCTATGGCTACACCTTC
TRBJ1-5,TRBD1,TRBV7-9,.,CASSLADRGNQPQHF,TGTGCCAGCAGCTTAGCTGACAGGGGCAATCAGCCCCAGCATTTT
TRBJ1-3,.,TRBV7-8,.,CASSLSSGNTIYF,TGTGCCAGCAGCCTAAGCTCTGGAAACACCATATATTTT
TRBJ2-3,.,TRBV30,.,CAWLLARGTGGTDTQYF,TGTGCCTGGCTTCTCGCCAGGGGGACGGGGGGGACAGATACGCAGTATTTT
TRBJ2-7,.,TRBV28,once,CASRQGPYEQYF,TGTGCTAGCAGGCAGGGTCCCTACGAGCAGTACTTC
TRBJ1-2,.,TRBV11-3,.,CASSLAPPESLYGYTF,TGTGCCAGCAGCTTAGCCCCCCCGGAATCGCTCTATGGCTACACCTTC
TRBJ1-3,.,TRBV5-6,.,CASSPRNLGRGPGNTIYF,TGTGCCAGCAGCCCCCGGAATCTGGGCAGGGGCCCCGGAAACACCATATATTTT
TRBJ2-1,.,TRBV30,.,CAWSGTANEQFF,TGTGCCTGGAGTGGGACCGCCAATGAGCAGTTCTTC
TRBJ2-2,.,TRBV18,.,CASSPITGELFF,TGTGCCAGCTCACCAATTACCGGGGAGCTGTTTTTT
TRBJ1-2,.,TRBV24-1,.,CATSDGGAPDRANYGYTF,TGTGCCACCAGTGATGGGGGGGCCCCTGATAGAGCTAACTATGGCTACACCTTC
TRBJ2-7,TRBD1,TRBV11-2,.,CASSPSRRDRGVPYEQYF,TGTGCCAGCAGCCCGTCTCGACGGGACAGGGGGGTCCCCTACGAGCAGTACTTC